This T cell receptor beta chain was captured in a study of T-cell reconstitution after alpha-beta-depleted transplantation in children. Unique molecular identifiers were incorporated when the TCRbeta library was constructed. MiXCR, run by TCRdb on the PCR reads, gives a single entry per CDR3 protein. This table has around 600,000 distinct CDR3 sequences, about 11% appearing once. This clonotype was obtained from a human donor who donated a stem cell graft to a child with acute myeloid leukemia. The sequencing used PBMCs from the stem cell graft donor, collected from the stem cell graft.

Written as DNA, the CDR3 is TGTGCCAGCAGCCCTACCGGGACCCGAGGTTACGAGCAGTACTTC. Amino acids: CASSPTGTRGYEQYF. V usage is TRBV3-1 and J usage is TRBJ2-7; the D call may be TRBD1 or TRBD2 (5 bases each). The CDR3 is 15 residues long. Trimming took 4 bases from V and 4 from J, leaving 17 bases between them. The V gene's germline CDR1 is LGHDT and CDR2 YNNKEL (reference sequence).